A single T cell receptor beta chain is shown here with its context. The data derive from a study of T cell responses to AZD1222 COVID-19 vaccine. TCRdb's table, derived via immunoSEQ multiplex PCR, lists solely in-frame clones and lacks some. The top ten hold about 1.5% of the sample, which has 130,000 to 150,000 clones, roughly 92% seen once. Germline lookup yields CDR1 LGHDT and CDR2 YNNKEL (reference sequence). V was clipped by 4 bases and J by 0 bases; unmatched bases: 15. The CDR3 is 18 amino acids. The sample was peripheral blood, taken on day 0 of AZD1222 vaccination. The TCR originated in an adult in good health. The J gene is TRBJ2-7, the V gene TRBV3-1 (or the pseudogene TRBV3-2); 7 bases line up with TRBD2. CDR3 region: CASSPALGGSVGSYEQYF. For the CDR3, the DNA is TGTGCCAGCAGCCCGGCGTTGGGGGGGTCCGTTGGCTCCTACGAGCAGTACTTC.